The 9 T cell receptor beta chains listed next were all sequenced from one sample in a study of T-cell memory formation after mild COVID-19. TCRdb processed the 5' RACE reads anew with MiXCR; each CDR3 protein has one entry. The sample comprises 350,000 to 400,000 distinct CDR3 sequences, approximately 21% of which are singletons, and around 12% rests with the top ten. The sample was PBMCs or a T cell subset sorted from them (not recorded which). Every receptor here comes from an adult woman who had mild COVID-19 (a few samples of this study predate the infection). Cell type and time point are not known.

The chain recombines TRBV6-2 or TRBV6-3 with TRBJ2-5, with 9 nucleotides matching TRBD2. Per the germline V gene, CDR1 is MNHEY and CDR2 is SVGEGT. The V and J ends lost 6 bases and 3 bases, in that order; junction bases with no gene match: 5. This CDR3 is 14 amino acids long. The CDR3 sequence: CASSRGLAKETQYF. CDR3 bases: TGTGCCAGCAGCAGAGGACTAGCGAAAGAGACCCAGTACTTC.

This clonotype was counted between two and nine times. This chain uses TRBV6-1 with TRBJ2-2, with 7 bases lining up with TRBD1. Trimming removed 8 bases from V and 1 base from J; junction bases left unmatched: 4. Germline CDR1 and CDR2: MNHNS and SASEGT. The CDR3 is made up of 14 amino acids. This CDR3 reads CASPGQRNTGELFF. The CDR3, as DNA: TGTGCCAGCCCGGGACAGAGGAACACCGGGGAGCTGTTTTTT.

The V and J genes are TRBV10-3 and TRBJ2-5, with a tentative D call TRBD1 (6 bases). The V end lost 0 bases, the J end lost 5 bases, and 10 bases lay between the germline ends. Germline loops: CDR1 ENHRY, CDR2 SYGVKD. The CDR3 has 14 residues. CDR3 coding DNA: TGTGCCATCAGTGAGTCGACAGGAACGGAGACCCAGTACTTC. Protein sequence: CAISESTGTETQYF.

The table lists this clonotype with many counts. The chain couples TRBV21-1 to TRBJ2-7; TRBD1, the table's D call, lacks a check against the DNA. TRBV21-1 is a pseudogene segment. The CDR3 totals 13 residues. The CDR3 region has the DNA TGTGCCAGCAGCAAGGACAGGGTTTGTGAGCAGTACTTC. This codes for CASSKDRVCEQYF.

The CDR3 loop reads CASSLAARAVSSYNEQFF. CDR3 nucleotide sequence: TGTGCCAGCAGCTTGGCAGCTCGGGCCGTCAGCTCCTACAATGAGCAGTTCTTC. This rearrangement joins TRBV11-3 to TRBJ2-1; D gene uncertain. The V and J ends lost 3 bases and 0 bases respectively, with 18 bases between them. The CDR3 spans 18 residues. Germline loops: CDR1 SGHNT, CDR2 YENEEA.

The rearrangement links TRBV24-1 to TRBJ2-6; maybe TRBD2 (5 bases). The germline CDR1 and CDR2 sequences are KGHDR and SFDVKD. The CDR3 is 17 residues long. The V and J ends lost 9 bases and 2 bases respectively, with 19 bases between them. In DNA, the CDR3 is TGTGCCACCTCCTCCCCGGGGAAGCGGCCTGGGGCCAACGTCCTGACTTTC. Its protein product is CATSSPGKRPGANVLTF.

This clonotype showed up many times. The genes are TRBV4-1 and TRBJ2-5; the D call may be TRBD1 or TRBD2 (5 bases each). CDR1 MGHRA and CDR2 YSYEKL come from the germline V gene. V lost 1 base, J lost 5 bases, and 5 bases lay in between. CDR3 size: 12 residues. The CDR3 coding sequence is TGCGCCAGCAGCCAAGGGGGGGAGACCCAGTACTTC. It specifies CASSQGGETQYF.

The DNA for the CDR3 is TGTGCCAGCAGCCCCAGTGGGGCGCACCTGGAAAAACTGTTTTTT. It is translated as CASSPSGAHLEKLFF. The V call is TRBV12-3 or TRBV12-4, the J call TRBJ1-4, with D perhaps TRBD1 (5 bases). Between the trimmed V and J ends, which lost 6 bases and 8 bases, there was a span of 19 bases. The CDR3 extends over 15 amino acids.

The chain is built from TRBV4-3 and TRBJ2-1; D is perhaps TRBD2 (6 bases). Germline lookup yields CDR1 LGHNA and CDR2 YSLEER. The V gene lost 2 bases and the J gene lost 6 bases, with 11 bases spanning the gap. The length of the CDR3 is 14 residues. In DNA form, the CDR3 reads TGCGCCAGCAGCCAAATCGGGAGCGGCAATGAGCAGTTCTTC. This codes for CASSQIGSGNEQFF.